This is a list of T cell receptor beta chains from one sample in a study of T cell responses to AZD1222 COVID-19 vaccine. Profiled with immunoSEQ multiplex PCR; TCRdb holds only in-frame clones, not every one. The repertoire holds 150,000 to 200,000 clones, with 85% to 90% as singletons. This specimen consisted of peripheral blood, obtained on day 0 of AZD1222 vaccination. Every receptor here comes from an adult in good health. Both conserved end residues are part of each CDR3. The D gene is left open where the match is weak. The size of a clone is reported for some rows only, either as once, few or many, or as a class for expanded clones.

V gene,D gene,J gene,clone size,CDR3 protein,CDR3 DNA
TRBV28,.,TRBJ2-7,once,CASSFLGYEQYF,TGTGCCAGCAGTTTTCTCGGCTACGAGCAGTACTTC
TRBV12-3/TRBV12-4,.,TRBJ2-2,.,CASRLGPGELFF,TGTGCCAGCAGGCTAGGACCCGGGGAGCTGTTTTTT
TRBV9,TRBD2,TRBJ2-5,once,CASSETSGGTQETQYF,TGTGCCAGCAGCGAAACTAGCGGGGGGACTCAAGAGACCCAGTACTTC
TRBV2,.,TRBJ2-2,.,CASSEGRNTGELFF,TGTGCCAGCAGTGAGGGGAGGAACACCGGGGAGCTGTTTTTT
TRBV7-8,.,TRBJ1-6,.,CASSVPSAGANNSPLHF,TGTGCCAGCAGCGTACCGAGCGCAGGGGCCAATAATTCACCCCTCCACTTT
TRBV5-1,TRBD1,TRBJ1-2,.,CASSSGDSFLPGYTF,TGCGCCAGCAGCTCGGGGGACAGTTTCCTACCCGGCTACACCTTC
TRBV7-9,.,TRBJ1-1,.,CASSLEQSEPAFF,TGTGCCAGCAGCTTAGAACAGTCAGAGCCAGCTTTCTTT
TRBV5-6,TRBD1,TRBJ1-5,.,CASSTTGRQPQHF,TGTGCCAGCAGCACGACAGGGCGGCAGCCCCAGCATTTT
TRBV7-3,.,TRBJ1-4,.,CASSRADPNEKLFF,TGTGCCAGCAGCCGTGCAGACCCTAATGAAAAACTGTTTTTT
TRBV25-1,.,TRBJ1-2,.,CATSDSRSTLGYTF,TGTGCCACTTCAGACAGTCGAAGCACTTTGGGCTACACCTTC
TRBV5-1,.,TRBJ2-7,once,CASSLEGTYEQYF,TGCGCCAGCAGCTTGGAAGGAACCTACGAGCAGTACTTC
TRBV5-4,TRBD2,TRBJ2-3,.,CASSLGGTSGESSQYF,TGTGCCAGCAGCTTGGGAGGGACTAGCGGGGAGTCGTCGCAGTATTTT
TRBV7-9,.,TRBJ2-1,.,CASSLMKEQFF,TGTGCCAGCAGCTTAATGAAAGAGCAGTTCTTC
TRBV24-1,.,TRBJ1-6,.,CATSDHRMNSPLHF,TGTGCCACCAGTGATCACAGGATGAATTCACCCCTCCACTTT
TRBV11-2,.,TRBJ2-5,.,CASSKTPGNLETQYF,TGTGCCAGCAGCAAAACTCCCGGGAACCTTGAGACCCAGTACTTC
TRBV6-5,TRBD1,TRBJ2-2,once,CASSYGTVNTGELFF,TGTGCCAGCAGTTACGGGACAGTTAACACCGGGGAGCTGTTTTTT
TRBV28,.,TRBJ1-3,.,CASSSVGQLSGNTIYF,TGTGCCAGCAGTTCGGTCGGACAACTCTCTGGAAACACCATATATTTT
TRBV9,TRBD1,TRBJ1-2,.,CASSVVGTGPYGYTF,TGTGCCAGCAGCGTAGTCGGGACAGGGCCCTATGGCTACACCTTC
TRBV29-1,TRBD2,TRBJ2-2,.,CSVDSGGGTGELFF,TGCAGCGTTGACTCGGGGGGAGGGACCGGGGAGCTGTTTTTT
TRBV24-1,.,TRBJ2-1,.,CASVGGPPYNEQFF,TGTGCCAGCGTCGGGGGCCCTCCCTACAATGAGCAGTTCTTC
TRBV6-4,.,TRBJ1-1,once,CASSEEFQGRYTEAFF,TGTGCCAGCAGTGAAGAGTTTCAGGGACGTTACACTGAAGCTTTCTTT
TRBV30,TRBD1,TRBJ2-2,.,CAWTPGGTGLGTGELFF,TGTGCCTGGACCCCAGGGGGGACAGGGTTAGGCACCGGGGAGCTGTTTTTT
TRBV11-3,.,TRBJ2-1,.,CASSLHGTSNEQFF,TGTGCCAGCAGCTTACACGGGACCTCCAATGAGCAGTTCTTC
TRBV5-4,TRBD2,TRBJ2-1,.,CASSRGLAGGQSSYNEQFF,TGTGCCAGCAGCCGAGGACTAGCGGGGGGGCAAAGCTCCTACAATGAGCAGTTCTTC
TRBV18,.,TRBJ1-4,.,CASSQSRGSTNEKLFF,TGTGCCAGCTCGCAATCAAGAGGATCAACTAATGAAAAACTGTTTTTT
TRBV28,TRBD1,TRBJ1-4,.,CASNPGGQAEEKLFF,TGTGCCAGCAACCCGGGGGGACAGGCAGAGGAAAAACTGTTTTTT
TRBV7-9,.,TRBJ1-1,.,CASSFSGSMNTEAFF,TGTGCCAGCAGCTTTTCTGGGAGTATGAACACTGAAGCTTTCTTT
TRBV6-2/TRBV6-3,.,TRBJ1-1,.,CASSRLDRPQAFF,TGTGCCAGCAGCCGATTAGACAGGCCCCAAGCTTTCTTT
TRBV29-1,.,TRBJ2-1,once,CSVVGLTSYNEQFF,TGCAGCGTTGTGGGACTTACCTCCTACAATGAGCAGTTCTTC
TRBV28,.,TRBJ2-3,.,CASIPGRGRGDTQYF,TGTGCCAGCATCCCTGGTAGGGGGAGGGGAGATACGCAGTATTTT
TRBV30,.,TRBJ1-4,.,CAWSPQGRRSNEKLFF,TGTGCCTGGAGTCCTCAAGGACGTCGATCTAATGAAAAACTGTTTTTT
TRBV28,.,TRBJ1-4,.,CASRPGGMPLMEKLFF,TGTGCCAGCAGACCCGGGGGCATGCCCTTAATGGAAAAACTGTTTTTT
TRBV6-5,TRBD1,TRBJ1-2,.,CATGGNYGYTF,TGTGCCACAGGGGGGAACTATGGCTACACCTTC
TRBV18,.,TRBJ2-2,.,CASSPPGLGGFGELFF,TGTGCCAGCTCACCCCCAGGACTAGGGGGTTTCGGGGAGCTGTTTTTT
TRBV29-1,.,TRBJ2-4,.,CSVVFFRQGPKNIQYF,TGCAGCGTTGTTTTTTTTCGGCAAGGTCCCAAAAACATTCAGTACTTC
TRBV5-4,TRBD2,TRBJ2-2,once,CASTGTSGVRTGELFF,TGTGCCAGCACTGGGACTAGCGGGGTGAGGACCGGGGAGCTGTTTTTT
TRBV28,.,TRBJ1-3,.,CASSLVHRDRPSGNTIYF,TGTGCCAGCAGTTTAGTACACCGGGACCGTCCCTCTGGAAACACCATATATTTT
TRBV2,.,TRBJ1-4,.,CASSPGLGHEKLFF,TGTGCCAGCAGTCCGGGACTGGGCCATGAAAAACTGTTTTTT
TRBV19,TRBD2,TRBJ2-1,.,CASSPGLAGATPLYNEQFF,TGTGCCAGTAGTCCCGGACTAGCGGGAGCGACTCCCCTATACAATGAGCAGTTCTTC
TRBV12-3/TRBV12-4,.,TRBJ1-2,.,CASSKRQYGYTF,TGTGCCAGCAGTAAGCGTCAGTATGGCTACACCTTC
TRBV6-5,TRBD2,TRBJ2-7,once,CASRLSGGTSYEQYF,TGTGCCAGCAGGTTGAGCGGGGGGACCTCCTACGAGCAGTACTTC
TRBV6-5,TRBD2,TRBJ2-5,.,CASRYLAGQETQYF,TGTGCCAGCAGATACCTAGCGGGGCAAGAGACCCAGTACTTC
TRBV6-1,.,TRBJ1-2,.,CASSEQANYGYTF,TGTGCCAGCAGTGAACAAGCAAACTATGGCTACACCTTC
TRBV28,.,TRBJ1-5,once,CASSLSTGNQPQHF,TGTGCCAGCAGTTTGTCCACTGGCAATCAGCCCCAGCATTTT
TRBV6-5,.,TRBJ2-7,once,CASRAPMDISYEQYF,TGTGCCAGCAGAGCCCCAATGGACATCTCCTACGAGCAGTACTTC
TRBV6-5,.,TRBJ1-2,.,CASVYTNYGYTF,TGTGCCAGCGTTTACACTAACTATGGCTACACCTTC
TRBV7-2,.,TRBJ2-1,.,CASSQRRSNEQFF,TGTGCCAGCAGCCAGAGACGAAGTAATGAGCAGTTCTTC